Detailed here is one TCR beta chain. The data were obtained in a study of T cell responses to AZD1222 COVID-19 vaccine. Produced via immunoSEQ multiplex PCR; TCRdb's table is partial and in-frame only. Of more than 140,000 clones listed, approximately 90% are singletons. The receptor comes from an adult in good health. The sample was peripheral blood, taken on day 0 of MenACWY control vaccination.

CDR3 amino acids: CARGGGGENIQYF. CDR3 DNA sequence: TGTGCCCGCGGGGGTGGGGGAGAAAACATTCAGTACTTC. The V call is TRBV28, the J call TRBJ2-4; 7 bases are a match to TRBD2. The CDR3 runs to 13 residues. V was pared by 11 bases and J by 5 bases, with 9 bases of the junction left unmatched. Looked up from germline, CDR1 is MDHEN and CDR2 is SYDVKM.